This record concerns one TCR beta chain sequence. Its target is unknown. This specimen belongs to a study of PD-1 blockade in classical Hodgkin lymphoma. The CDR3 totals 12 residues. V dropped 4 bases and J dropped 4 bases, with 7 bases sitting between them. The germline CDR1 and CDR2 sequences are SNHLY and FYNNEI. The method was immunoSEQ multiplex PCR; TCRdb's version includes in-frame clones alone and lacks a portion of them. This sample has some 58,000 clones, with more than 80% found just once. Stated time point: cycle 4 day 1 (C4D1), after five to seven weeks of nivolumab. With no exception, relapse followed autologous stem cell transplantation in all patients, and brentuximab vedotin exposure varied. Findings and caveats of the study: TCR diversity at baseline was reported to be reduced in newly diagnosed patients relative to healthy donors.

This receptor was obtained from a human donor with classical Hodgkin lymphoma. Sequencing was performed on peripheral blood mononuclear cells (PBMCs), taken before the fourth cycle of nivolumab. The rearrangement uses TRBV2 and TRBJ1-2; D might be TRBD1 (5 bases). The CDR3 DNA follows: TGTGCCAGCAGTGCCACAGGCTATGGCTACACCTTC. Its translation is CASSATGYGYTF.